This T cell receptor beta chain came from a study of cytotoxic CD8 clonotypes in ibrutinib-treated CLL. Assay used: immunoSEQ multiplex PCR; TCRdb lists only in-frame clones, some missing. The sample has under 300,000 clones, roughly 76% seen once. The germline gives CDR1 SGHTA, CDR2 FQGNSA. Trimming cost V 2 bases and J 5 bases, with 8 bases left between them. The CDR3 totals 13 residues. The J gene is TRBJ2-3, the V gene TRBV7-2; D is unresolved. This specimen consisted of PBMCs, obtained at disease progression, from a patient treated with ibrutinib. This TCR was recovered from a human donor with chronic lymphocytic leukemia. CDR3 DNA sequence: TGTGCCAGCAGCTTATTTATGGGAGATACGCAGTATTTT. Protein sequence: CASSLFMGDTQYF.